Reported below is one T cell receptor beta chain. The sample originates from a study of cytomegalovirus exposure and HLA in healthy donors. The wider study: Early released data had about 85 million unique TCRs, all coming from HLA-typed donors.

PCR involved 60 Vbeta and 13 Jbeta primers. Profiled with immunoSEQ multiplex PCR; TCRdb holds only in-frame clones, not every one. The sample has around 100,000 clones, roughly 79% seen once. In germline, CDR1 is LGHNA, CDR2 YNFKEQ. The ends were cut back, 1 base at V and 3 bases at J, with 6 bases in the middle. This CDR3 contains 13 residues. V usage is TRBV4-2 and J usage is TRBJ2-5; no definite D call. This TCR was recovered from a middle-aged man in good health and CMV-seropositive. The sequencing sample was made of PBMCs. The CDR3 loop reads CASSQGSKETQYF. CDR3 in DNA: TGTGCCAGCAGCCAAGGCAGTAAAGAGACCCAGTACTTC.